The 8 T cell receptor beta chains below were found in one sample sequenced in a study of Graves' ophthalmopathy and Graves' hyperthyroidism. The sequenced template was RNA, covering the TCR beta CDR3 region. The authors performed first-round RT-PCR with HTBI primers and then a second-round multiplex PCR. TCRdb redid the calling of the multiplex PCR reads with MiXCR, one entry per CDR3 protein. The table has roughly 500,000 distinct CDR3 sequences, approximately 15% seen once. The sequenced sample was blood. Source of these receptors: a woman aged 30 to 39 with Graves' ophthalmopathy.

This clonotype was counted many times. The chain couples TRBV19 to TRBJ1-1; D is undetermined. The CDR3 consists of 14 residues. Germline values: CDR1 LNHDA, CDR2 SQIVND (reference sequence). V dropped 3 bases and J dropped 3 bases, with 11 bases sitting between them. The CDR3 bases are TGTGCCAGTAGTATGCTCGGGTTCTACACTGAAGCTTTCTTT. Its protein is CASSMLGFYTEAFF.

This clonotype was recorded at least ten times. This chain links TRBV6-4 with TRBJ1-1; TRBD1 matches 8 bases. CDR3 length: 17 amino acids. With V trimmed by 2 bases and J by 1 base, 9 bases remained unmatched. Germline V gene sequence: CDR1 MRHNA, CDR2 SNTAGT. CDR3 coding DNA: TGTGCCAGCAGTGACCCGGGACAGGTTATAGGGAACACTGAAGCTTTCTTT. Its translation: CASSDPGQVIGNTEAFF.

This clonotype was found many times. The gene calls are TRBV28 and TRBJ2-5, with D unresolved. Between the trimmed V and J ends, which lost 9 bases and 4 bases, there was a span of 21 bases. The germline CDR1 and CDR2 sequences are MDHEN and SYDVKM. The CDR3 is 15 amino acids. CDR3 residues: CASTSGQVSRETQYF. DNA for the CDR3: TGTGCCAGTACGAGTGGGCAGGTATCCCGAGAGACCCAGTACTTC.

Ten or more counts support this clonotype. The chain carries TRBV6-5 and TRBJ1-3, with D hard to call. The CDR3 consists of 14 residues. The germline CDR1 and CDR2 sequences are MNHEY and SVGAGI. V was shortened by 3 bases and J by 0 bases, with 6 bases between the two germline ends. The CDR3 is CASSYGSSGNTIYF. The CDR3 DNA is TGTGCCAGCAGTTATGGCAGCTCTGGAAACACCATATATTTT.

The table lists this clonotype with many counts. J is TRBJ2-7 and V is TRBV7-8, with D hard to call. V lost 0 bases and J 2 bases, leaving 8 bases between the germline ends. CDR1 is SGHVS, CDR2 FQNEAQ, per germline. The length of the CDR3 is 14 residues. The CDR3 coding sequence is TGTGCCAGCAGCTTAGCTTCTAACCCCTACGAGCAGTACTTC. It yields the protein CASSLASNPYEQYF.

Ten or more counts support this clonotype. The chain recombines TRBV20-1 with TRBJ1-5; possibly TRBD1 for D (5 bases). The germline V gene encodes CDR1 DFQATT and CDR2 SNEGSKA (reference sequence). Trimming pared 0 bases from V and 0 bases from J, leaving 12 bases between. The CDR3 covers 16 residues. The CDR3 coding sequence is TGCAGTGCTAGAGAAGCAGGGACCTATAGCAATCAGCCCCAGCATTTT. Translated: CSAREAGTYSNQPQHF.

This clonotype was observed many times. The chain couples TRBV28 to TRBJ2-6; D uncertain. V dropped 6 bases and J dropped 0 bases, with 9 bases sitting between them. Germline V gene sequence: CDR1 MDHEN, CDR2 SYDVKM. This CDR3 region has 15 residues. The CDR3 DNA sequence: TGTGCCAGCAGAATTGCAGGCTCTGGGGCCAACGTCCTGACTTTC. This encodes CASRIAGSGANVLTF.

This clonotype was observed at least ten times. The V and J genes are TRBV20-1 and TRBJ2-1, with D uncertain. The CDR3 runs 11 residues. Trimming removed 7 bases at V and 0 bases at J, with 4 bases between. Germline-derived CDR1 and CDR2 are DFQATT and SNEGSKA (reference sequence). CDR3 nucleotides: TGCAGTGTTCTCTCCTACAATGAGCAGTTCTTC. This translates into CSVLSYNEQFF.